A selection of T cell receptor beta chains follows, all from one sample in a study of blood T cell repertoires in COVID-19. Data came from immunoSEQ multiplex PCR; TCRdb stores just in-frame clones and leaves some out. The sample lists approximately 60,000 clones; 78% were seen once. Sequenced input: peripheral blood. These receptors came from a man in his fifties or sixties with COVID-19, enrolled during active disease. Both conserved end residues are part of each CDR3. The order of the fields is D gene, V gene, J gene, clone size, CDR3 protein, CDR3 DNA. A D gene is named only where the DNA matches it firmly. A row's size may be missing; if present it is once, few, many or a size class.

>.|TRBV7-9|TRBJ1-2|.
CASSSNGEGGGYTF
TGTGCCAGCAGTTCGAACGGGGAGGGCGGTGGCTACACCTTC
>.|TRBV3-1/TRBV3-2|TRBJ2-5|.
CASSQTEAGAETQYF
TGTGCCAGCAGCCAGACAGAGGCGGGGGCAGAGACCCAGTACTTC
>.|TRBV6-6|TRBJ1-2|.
CASTYRADYGYTF
TGTGCCAGCACCTACAGGGCTGACTATGGCTACACCTTC
>TRBD2|TRBV19|TRBJ2-7|.
CASISGLASTSYEQYF
TGTGCCAGTATCTCGGGACTAGCGAGCACCTCCTACGAGCAGTACTTC
>.|TRBV2|TRBJ2-7|.
CASSENRDSYEQYF
TGTGCCAGCAGTGAAAACAGGGATTCCTACGAGCAGTACTTC
>.|TRBV7-2|TRBJ2-1|few
CASSLEWGREHEQFF
TGTGCCAGCAGCTTAGAATGGGGCCGAGAACATGAGCAGTTCTTC
>.|TRBV5-4|TRBJ2-3|.
CASSVDRTDTQYF
TGTGCCAGCAGCGTGGACAGAACAGATACGCAGTATTTT
>.|TRBV5-6|TRBJ2-5|.
CASSLFTPQETQYF
TGTGCCAGCAGCTTGTTTACTCCTCAAGAGACCCAGTACTTC
>TRBD2|TRBV5-1|TRBJ2-7|once
CASSLSTSADYEQYF
TGCGCCAGCAGCTTGTCGACTAGCGCTGACTACGAGCAGTACTTC
>.|TRBV19|TRBJ1-4|once
CASSIAGAVEKLFF
TGTGCCAGTAGTATTGCTGGGGCTGTTGAAAAACTGTTTTTT
>.|TRBV14|TRBJ1-2|.
CASSRNQGFYGYTF
TGTGCCAGCAGCCGGAACCAGGGCTTCTATGGCTACACCTTC